The present T cell receptor beta chain was sequenced within a study of spatial heterogeneity in lung cancer. Overall study results and limits: Higher tumor mutation counts went along with higher counts of expanded intratumoral alpha and beta TCRs. Nonsynonymous mutation counts, ubiquitous and regional, were tracked by the respective counts of ubiquitous and regional expanded TCRs.

Germline V gene lookup returns CDR1 SGHTA and CDR2 FQGNSA. The V end lost 5 bases, the J end lost 5 bases, and 16 bases lay between the germline ends. This CDR3 comprises 15 residues. TCRdb fed the 5' RACE reads into MiXCR, producing one record per CDR3 protein. The sample records about 10,000 distinct CDR3 sequences, around 10% being singletons. The time point was: sample taken at primary tumor resection. The cohort: 70 to 75 early-stage, untreated non-small cell lung cancer patients. Unsorted whole RNA of tumor, nontumor lung or frozen PBMC was sequenced. In its sample, this clonotype was seen many times. As yet, its antigen is unknown.

This TCR was sampled from a male donor with early-stage non-small cell lung cancer. The V and J genes are TRBV7-2 and TRBJ2-1; no clear D. The sample in question was lung tumor tissue, obtained at surgery. CDR3 nucleotide sequence: TGTGCCAGCAGCCAAAGTTTCCGTAGGGACAATGAGCAGTTCTTC. Its translation: CASSQSFRRDNEQFF.